The 14 T cell receptor beta chains presented below share a single source sample, sequenced in a study of molecular identifiers for immune sequencing clone quantification. TCRdb independently ran MiXCR on the PCR reads; one entry per CDR3 protein. In the table there are 490,000 or so distinct CDR3 sequences, 20% to 25% of which are singletons. Sequences were obtained from naive CD8+ T cells from blood, with Jurkat cell RNA spiked in. Subset given: FACS-sorted CD8+CD4-CCR7+CD45RA+ naive T cells. These receptors all stem from a human donor in good health. Some libraries in this study had Jurkat cell RNA spiked in.

This clonotype was seen at least ten times. The J gene is TRBJ2-6, the V gene TRBV7-2, with 7 bases fitting TRBD2. Germline CDR1 reads SGHTA; CDR2 reads FQGNSA. Trimming took 5 bases from V and 2 from J; bases not matched to a gene: 9. The length of the CDR3 is 17 residues. The CDR3: CASSPGRTSTGANVLTF. For the CDR3, the DNA is TGTGCCAGCAGCCCCGGGAGGACCTCCACTGGGGCCAACGTCCTGACTTTC.

In its sample, this clonotype was seen a few times. The rearrangement joins TRBV7-9 to TRBJ1-1, with 7 bases identical to TRBD1. Trimming at V came to 3 bases and at J to 0 bases, leaving 4 bases not matched to a gene. This CDR3 spans 15 amino acids. Germline V gene lookup returns CDR1 SEHNR and CDR2 FQNEAQ (reference sequence). The CDR3 nucleotides are TGTGCCAGCAGCTTGTCGACAGGGATGAACACTGAAGCTTTCTTT. Protein: CASSLSTGMNTEAFF.

J is TRBJ1-5 and V is TRBV28; 9 bases are shared with TRBD1. CDR1 and CDR2 (germline): MDHEN, SYDVKM. The CDR3 is 17 amino acids. With 6 bases clipped from V and 2 bases from J, the junction kept 11 bases outside the gene matches. For the CDR3, the DNA is TGTGCCAGCAGACCCGGGACAGGGTTTGGAGGCAATCAGCCCCAGCATTTT. This gives the protein CASRPGTGFGGNQPQHF.

The table lists this clonotype with many counts. The chain couples TRBV7-9 to TRBJ2-1, with unresolved D. The CDR3 spans 13 residues. CDR1 is SEHNR, CDR2 FQNEAQ, per germline (reference sequence). The V gene lost 1 base and the J gene lost 8 bases, with 9 bases spanning the gap. This chain's CDR3 is CASSLGLVDEQFF. In DNA, the CDR3 is TGTGCCAGCAGCTTAGGTCTAGTCGATGAGCAGTTCTTC.

This clonotype was observed a few times. V and J are TRBV13 and TRBJ1-1; D is unresolved. The CDR3 contains 14 residues. Per the germline V gene, CDR1 is PRHDT and CDR2 is FYEKMQ (reference sequence). With 3 bases removed from V and 2 bases from J, the gap between germline ends came to 10 bases. The CDR3, as DNA: TGTGCCAGCAGCTTTGGGCGGAAAAACACTGAAGCTTTCTTT. Amino acids: CASSFGRKNTEAFF.

This clonotype was recorded a few times. The chain recombines TRBV4-3 with TRBJ2-3, with 9 bases matching TRBD2. CDR1 is LGHNA, CDR2 YSLEER, per germline. The CDR3 is made up of 21 amino acids. With 4 bases clipped from V and 1 base from J, the junction kept 21 bases outside the gene matches. CDR3 sequence (DNA): TGCGCCAGCAGCCTTTCGCCCTGGCGGGGGGGCGGTCGAGAGGGCACAGATACGCAGTATTTT. Protein sequence: CASSLSPWRGGGREGTDTQYF.

Many counts were recorded for this clonotype. The chain combines TRBV6-2 or TRBV6-3 with TRBJ2-5; tentative D call: TRBD1 (6 bases). The CDR3 covers 14 residues. V gave up 4 bases and J gave up 3 bases, with 12 bases separating them. Germline assignment: CDR1 MNHEY and CDR2 SVGEGT. The CDR3, as DNA: TGTGCCAGCAGTTCTCGGACAGAGGAAGAGACCCAGTACTTC. As protein: CASSSRTEEETQYF.

This clonotype has only a few counts. The chain joins TRBV9 to TRBJ1-6; D is unclear. CDR1 SGDLS and CDR2 YYNGEE come from the germline V gene. Trimming took 0 bases from V and 8 from J, leaving 21 bases between them. The CDR3 sequence is 18 residues long. DNA of the CDR3: TGTGCCAGCAGCGTAGCATCGGGGTTCGACGCAAATCATTCACCCCTCCACTTT. Translated: CASSVASGFDANHSPLHF. The full variable domain, with the rest looked up from reference TRBV9 and TRBJ1-6, is DSGVTQTPKHLITATGQRVTLRCSPRSGDLSVYWYQQSLDQGLQFLIQYYNGEERAKGNILERFSAQQFPDLHSELNLSSLELGDSALYFCASSVASGFDANHSPLHFGNGTRLTVT.

This clonotype was observed at least ten times. V gene TRBV4-3 combines with J gene TRBJ2-3; possible D gene TRBD2, 5 bases. The CDR3 covers 16 residues. Germline CDR1 reads LGHNA; CDR2 reads YSLEER. V was cut by 0 bases and J by 2 bases, with 12 bases left in between. In DNA, the CDR3 is TGCGCCAGCAGCCAAGACAGCGGTTCCTTCACAGATACGCAGTATTTT. As protein: CASSQDSGSFTDTQYF.

This clonotype appeared many times. CDR3 protein: CASSQDWGRWEQYF. CDR3 nucleotide sequence: TGCGCCAGCAGCCAAGATTGGGGGCGCTGGGAGCAGTACTTC. The rearrangement uses TRBV4-1 and TRBJ2-7, with D possibly TRBD1 on 6 matching bases. V was trimmed by 0 bases and J by 7 bases, leaving 13 bases between them. Germline V gene data show CDR1 as MGHRA and CDR2 as YSYEKL. The CDR3 has 14 amino acids.

This clonotype was recorded many times. The chain recombines TRBV5-6 with TRBJ1-1, with TRBD1 identical over 9 bases. Looked up from germline, CDR1 is SGHDT and CDR2 is YYEEEE. With 4 bases clipped from V and 11 bases from J, the junction kept 9 bases outside the gene matches. CDR3 length equals 13 residues. The DNA for the CDR3 is TGTGCCAGCAGCGAGAGGACAGGGGACGACGCTTTCTTT. Amino acids: CASSERTGDDAFF.

For this clonotype: Possible read error: a much larger clone is one base away. This likely comes from a read error, as the CDR3 has no conserved phenylalanine or tryptophan at its end. The chain carries TRBV2 and TRBJ2-3; 8 nucleotides agree with TRBD2. The CDR3 has 16 amino acids. The V and J ends lost 4 bases and 0 bases, in that order; junction bases with no gene match: 6. CDR1 and CDR2 (germline): SNHLY, FYNNEI. The CDR3 region has the DNA TGTGCCAGCAGTGGGTCACTAGCGGACAGCACAGATACGCAGTATCTT. This translates into CASSGSLADSTDTQYL.

Comment on this clonotype: A much more abundant neighbour one base away suggests this may be a read error. The J gene is TRBJ1-5, the V gene TRBV27, with D perhaps TRBD1 (5 bases). Trimming removed 3 bases from V and 9 bases from J, with 15 bases in between. This CDR3 region has 14 residues. CDR1 is MNHEY and CDR2 is SMNVEV in the germline V gene (reference sequence). CDR3 sequence (DNA): TGTGCCAGCAGTTTGCAGGGACGTACTCGGCCCCAGCATTTT. As protein: CASSLQGRTRPQHF.

As concerns this clonotype: This may stem from a read error, because a much larger clone lies one nucleotide away. The rearrangement links TRBV7-2 to TRBJ2-5; no clear D gene. The CDR3 contains 15 residues. Germline assignment: CDR1 SGHTA and CDR2 FQGNSA. Here the CDR3 reads CASGLAPSPGETQYF. The CDR3 coding sequence is TGTGCCAGCGGCTTAGCCCCTAGTCCCGGGGAGACCCAGTACTTC.